This section outlines one T cell receptor (beta chain) sequence together with its context. These data are taken from a study of blood T cells in healthy people across ages. CDR3 length: 16 residues. Germline-derived CDR1 and CDR2 are DFQATT and SNEGSKA (reference sequence). V shed 6 bases, J shed 3 bases, and the junction held 9 bases outside the gene matches. Next came a second PCR, run for roughly 6 to 11 cycles, which used a sample-barcoded 5' primer along with a J-beta primer mix. TCRdb called the 5' RACE reads again in MiXCR, with one record for every CDR3 protein. The sample lists under 1,000,000 distinct CDR3 sequences, around half occurring once.

The clonotype was recovered from a man older than 75 in good health. This rearrangement joins TRBV20-1 to TRBJ2-3, with TRBD2 matching over 13 bases. What was sequenced was blood. CDR3 loop: CSAGRTSGSSTDTQYF. The CDR3 bases are TGCAGTGCCGGGAGGACTAGCGGGAGTTCAACAGATACGCAGTATTTT.